This TCR beta chain was documented in a study of T-cell reconstitution after alpha-beta-depleted transplantation in children. Notes on the study in general: T-cell numbers and diversity, one year after transplant, stemmed largely from T cells that were newly produced.

TCRbeta library construction was performed incorporating unique molecular identifiers. TCRdb fed the PCR reads into MiXCR, producing one record per CDR3 protein. The sample includes over 5,000 distinct CDR3 sequences, 16% of them seen just once. The table lists this clonotype with a few counts. The antigen remains unidentified. The source is a male patient between 5 and 17 years old who had a stem cell transplant for acute myeloid leukemia, so the T cells may come from the graft donor. Material: PBMCs, mostly from graft donor cells, obtained 60 days after TCRalphabeta/CD19-depleted stem cell transplant.

The CDR3 sequence is CASRANRDYRRTDTQYF. The CDR3 coding sequence is TGTGCCAGCAGGGCAAACCGGGACTACCGGCGCACAGATACGCAGTATTTT. The chain combines TRBV6-2 or TRBV6-3 with TRBJ2-3; 7 positions match TRBD2. The CDR3 loop spans 17 amino acids. V trimming: 6 bases; J trimming: 1 base; junction bases outside the gene matches: 13. Per the germline V gene, CDR1 is MNHEY and CDR2 is SVGEGT.